This TCR beta chain was identified during a study of T-cell memory formation after mild COVID-19. On the study more broadly: The TCR clusters were mostly specific to one donor. Broader study findings: CD4+ contracting clones were found mainly in CM and EM, and CD8+ ones in EMRA. From day 15 to 85, contracting clones were balanced between CD4 and CD8, whereas later expanders leaned toward CD4+. There were some responding clones in pre-infection memory, which suggested that cross-reactive memory had joined.

Germline V gene sequence: CDR1 KGHDR, CDR2 SFDVKD. J was trimmed by 1 base and V by 3 bases; bases with no gene match: 2. The CDR3 length is 16 residues. This clonotype was counted only a few times. Its specificity is unknown. TCRdb ran MiXCR on the 5' RACE reads and lists one entry per CDR3 protein. The repertoire includes about 130,000 distinct CDR3 sequences, approximately 17% of them detected once, and 5.2% sits in the top ten. Sequencing input: PBMCs or a T cell subset sorted from them (not recorded which). The chain employs TRBV24-1 and TRBJ2-3, with 11 positions matching TRBD2. The TCR comes from a man between 18 and 29 years old who had mild COVID-19 (a few samples of this study predate the infection). Cell type and time point are not known. The CDR3 protein is CATSDPGLAGTDTQYF. CDR3 in DNA: TGTGCCACCAGTGATCCGGGACTAGCGGGCACAGATACGCAGTATTTT.